A single sample gave rise to the 25 T cell receptor beta chains below, sequenced in a study of Graves' ophthalmopathy and Graves' hyperthyroidism. Beta-chain TCR CDR3 regions were amplified from RNA transcripts. Second-round multiplex PCR came after a first-round RT-PCR that employed HTBI primers. TCRdb ran MiXCR on the multiplex PCR reads and lists one entry per CDR3 protein. The table has about 500,000 distinct CDR3 sequences, roughly 39% seen once. The sample consisted of peripheral blood or thyroid tissue (not recorded which). These receptors all stem from an adult man with Graves' hyperthyroidism.

This clonotype was seen more than once but under ten times. The chain joins TRBV11-2 to TRBJ2-7; possible D gene TRBD2, 5 bases. The CDR3 sequence is 16 residues long. V was shortened by 0 bases and J by 6 bases, with 18 bases between the two germline ends. CDR1 and CDR2 from the germline V gene are SGHAT and FQNNGV. As DNA, the CDR3 is TGTGCCAGCAGCTTAGATCTGGGTACGTATGGAGGCGAGCAGTACTTC. This encodes CASSLDLGTYGGEQYF.

This clonotype has a count of ten or more. The rearrangement joins TRBV29-1 to TRBJ1-2; no clear D. CDR1 is SQVTM, CDR2 ANQGSEA, per germline. The CDR3 totals 11 residues. Trimming removed 5 bases from V and 10 bases from J, with 14 bases in between. The CDR3 DNA reads TGCAGCGTTCAGGACGGCTACACCTACACCTTC. Translated, it gives CSVQDGYTYTF.

The chain links TRBV20-1 to TRBJ2-3; 9 bases fit TRBD2. J gave up 3 bases and V 8 bases, and 6 bases lay outside the gene matches. CDR1 and CDR2 (germline): DFQATT, SNEGSKA (reference sequence). This CDR3 comprises 13 residues. The CDR3 loop reads CSFNSGSTDTQYF. The DNA for the CDR3 is TGCAGTTTCAATAGCGGGAGTACAGATACGCAGTATTTT.

The sample holds many counts of this clonotype. This chain links TRBV20-1 with TRBJ1-3; 7 bases fit TRBD1. The CDR3 spans 13 residues. Germline V gene lookup returns CDR1 DFQATT and CDR2 SNEGSKA (reference sequence). Germline trimming cut 6 bases from V and 1 base from J; bases unmatched to any gene: 3. CDR3 protein: CSAEDRSGNTIYF. CDR3 bases: TGCAGTGCCGAGGACAGGTCTGGAAACACCATATATTTT.

This rearrangement joins TRBV10-3 to TRBJ2-2; 7 bases align to TRBD2. Germline V gives CDR1 ENHRY, CDR2 SYGVKD. This CDR3 region has 12 residues. The V segment lost 10 bases and the J segment 6 bases; nucleotides outside the gene matches: 5. The DNA for the CDR3 is TGTGCCACCCACCGGGGGGCCGGGGAGCTGTTTTTT. It encodes CATHRGAGELFF.

The gene calls are TRBV20-1 and TRBJ2-3; D could derive from TRBD1 or TRBD2 (6 bases each). Trimming stripped 4 bases from V and 5 bases from J, with 13 bases between. The CDR3 runs to 13 residues. Germline CDR1 reads DFQATT; CDR2 reads SNEGSKA (reference sequence). The CDR3 sequence: CSAKQQGGDTQYF. In nucleotides, the CDR3 is TGCAGTGCTAAGCAACAGGGAGGAGATACGCAGTATTTT.

There are a few counts of this clonotype. V usage is TRBV3-1 and J usage is TRBJ1-4; D is unresolved. There are 14 residues in the CDR3. V lost 4 bases, J lost 16 bases, and 22 bases lay in between. From germline, CDR1 is LGHDT and CDR2 YNNKEL (reference sequence). The CDR3 coding sequence is TGTGCCAGCAGCCCCTTCAACGATCAGAGAGGGAAGTTTTTT. Amino acids: CASSPFNDQRGKFF.

The gene calls are TRBV10-3 and TRBJ2-1, with TRBD2 identical over 8 bases. Germline loops: CDR1 ENHRY, CDR2 SYGVKD. The CDR3 extends over 15 amino acids. V lost 7 bases to trimming and J lost 4 bases; unmatched junction nucleotides: 9. CDR3 region: CAITRGGSTYNEQFF. CDR3 bases: TGTGCCATCACGCGCGGGGGGTCAACATACAATGAGCAGTTCTTC.

This clonotype showed up just a few times. The J gene is TRBJ2-3, the V gene TRBV7-3; no reliable D call. The V end lost 3 bases, the J end lost 6 bases, and 7 bases lay between the germline ends. Germline CDR1 and CDR2: SGHTA and FQGTGA. This CDR3 is built from 12 residues. CDR3 loop: CASSFTMDTQYF. The CDR3 DNA reads as TGTGCCAGCAGCTTTACAATGGATACGCAGTATTTT.

Remarks on this clonotype: A read error may account for a junction end that differs from germline. The chain combines TRBV7-3 with TRBJ1-1; TRBD1 matches 9 bases. The CDR3 runs 18 residues. Germline loops: CDR1 SGHTA, CDR2 FQGTGA. This CDR3 reads CASSQEGLSQGAGTEAFF. In nucleotides, the CDR3 is TGCGCCAGCAGCCAAGAGGGGCTCTCACAGGGGGCTGGCACTGAAGCTTTCTTT.

Many counts were recorded for this clonotype. The chain carries TRBV9 and TRBJ1-2; no clear D. V lost 2 bases and J 8 bases, leaving 13 bases between the germline ends. CDR3 size: 13 residues. Looked up from germline, CDR1 is SGDLS and CDR2 is YYNGEE. The CDR3 here is CASSVVEGGGYTF. The DNA for the CDR3 is TGTGCCAGCAGCGTCGTGGAGGGCGGAGGCTACACCTTC.

This clonotype was picked up a small number of times. The rearrangement uses TRBV19 and TRBJ2-7; perhaps TRBD2 as D (6 bases). Germline CDR1 reads LNHDA; CDR2 reads SQIVND (reference sequence). Deletions cut 4 bases from V and 3 bases from J, with 16 bases between. This CDR3 has 15 residues. For the CDR3, the DNA is TGTGCCAGTAGTAGTAACGGGAGCACGGTCTACGAGCAGTACTTC. Its protein product is CASSSNGSTVYEQYF.

This clonotype was observed a handful of times. The chain couples TRBV20-1 to TRBJ2-7; TRBD1 matches 9 bases. The J call is in doubt because the DNA end fits TRBJ2-1 better. CDR1 is DFQATT, CDR2 SNEGSKA, per germline (reference sequence). This CDR3 has 14 residues. DNA for the CDR3: TGCAGTGCAAACCCCGGGACAGGGCTAGATGAGCAGTTCTTC. The encoded protein is CSANPGTGLDEQFF.

This clonotype was seen many times. The J gene is TRBJ2-5, the V gene TRBV19; 7 bases are shared with TRBD2. The CDR3 sequence is 14 residues long. Germline lookup yields CDR1 LNHDA and CDR2 SQIVND (reference sequence). With V trimmed by 5 bases and J by 2 bases, 5 bases remained unmatched. The CDR3 protein is CASSAGRVQETQYF. The CDR3, as DNA: TGTGCCAGTAGTGCAGGGAGGGTACAAGAGACCCAGTACTTC.

Notes on this clonotype: A much larger clone sits a single nucleotide away, making a read error possible. Here the CDR3 reads CASSYSQGVNQPQHF. Written as DNA, the CDR3 is TGTGCCAGCAGTTATTCGCAGGGGGTGAATCAGCCCCAGCATTTT. V gene TRBV6-6 combines with J gene TRBJ1-5; 7 bases are shared with TRBD1. J was trimmed by 4 bases and V by 3 bases; bases with no gene match: 6. The CDR3 sequence is 15 residues long. The germline V gene encodes CDR1 MNHNY and CDR2 SVGAGI (reference sequence).

The chain combines TRBV20-1 with TRBJ2-3; 13 bases map to TRBD2. In germline, CDR1 is DFQATT, CDR2 SNEGSKA (reference sequence). Germline trimming cut 5 bases from V and 2 bases from J; bases unmatched to any gene: 13. This CDR3 spans 18 amino acids. Written as DNA, the CDR3 is TGCAGTGCTCATCGGACTAGCGGGGGCCACGAATTCACAGATACGCAGTATTTT. It yields the protein CSAHRTSGGHEFTDTQYF.

This clonotype was detected many times. The chain links TRBV5-1 to TRBJ1-2; maybe TRBD1 (6 bases). The CDR3 loop spans 14 amino acids. The V gene lost 0 bases and the J gene lost 6 bases, with 12 bases spanning the gap. The germline CDR1 and CDR2 sequences are SGHRS and YFSETQ. CDR3 sequence (DNA): TGCGCCAGCAGCTTGGGACAGGAAAGTGATGGCTACACCTTC. This translates into CASSLGQESDGYTF.

This chain uses TRBV29-1 with TRBJ2-2, with TRBD2 matching 10 bases. Germline lookup yields CDR1 SQVTM and CDR2 ANQGSEA. The length of the CDR3 is 14 residues. V trimming: 5 bases; J trimming: 4 bases; junction bases outside the gene matches: 4. CDR3 sequence (DNA): TGCAGCGTTCCTAGCGGGGGTAGCACCGGGGAGCTGTTTTTT. Amino acids: CSVPSGGSTGELFF.

The CDR3 coding sequence is TGTGCCCCCGCCGGGAGCGGCCTCACAGATACGCAGTATTTT. The encoded protein is CAPAGSGLTDTQYF. The rearrangement uses TRBV10-3 and TRBJ2-3, with a possible D match to TRBD2 (6 bases). Germline values: CDR1 ENHRY, CDR2 SYGVKD. The CDR3 contains 14 residues. The V and J ends lost 11 bases and 2 bases respectively, with 17 bases between them.

With regard to this clonotype: One junction end does not reproduce the germline sequence, and a read error may be involved. This chain uses TRBV7-8 with TRBJ1-5, with D possibly TRBD1 on 5 matching bases. This CDR3 region has 16 residues. The germline CDR1 and CDR2 sequences are SGHVS and FQNEAQ. CDR3 bases: TGCGCCAGCAGCCTATCCGAGGGACCGGAGGGTCAGCCCCAGCATTTT. Protein product: CASSLSEGPEGQPQHF.

This clonotype was seen at least ten times. CDR3 residues: CASSRTINPGANVLTF. The CDR3 nucleotides read TGTGCCAGCAGCAGGACCATTAACCCTGGGGCCAACGTCCTGACTTTC. This chain links TRBV7-9 with TRBJ2-6; no reliable D call. Germline assignment: CDR1 SEHNR and CDR2 FQNEAQ (reference sequence). CDR3 size: 16 residues. V dropped 5 bases and J dropped 2 bases, with 13 bases sitting between them.

In its sample, this clonotype was seen many times. The chain uses TRBV29-1 and TRBJ2-2, with 7 bases identical to TRBD1. Trimming cost V 3 bases and J 7 bases; bases outside gene matches: 5. The CDR3 totals 13 residues. CDR1 is SQVTM, CDR2 ANQGSEA, per germline. CDR3 residues: CSVDTDRVGELFF. As DNA, the CDR3 is TGCAGCGTTGATACCGACAGGGTCGGGGAGCTGTTTTTT.

This clonotype was recorded many times. The gene calls are TRBV24-1 and TRBJ1-1; D may be TRBD1 (6 bases). V lost 4 bases to trimming and J lost 8 bases, with 10 bases between them. CDR1 and CDR2 from the germline V gene are KGHDR and SFDVKD. This CDR3 region has 12 residues. The CDR3 here is CATSEPTGEAFF. Here the CDR3 DNA reads TGTGCCACCAGTGAGCCCACAGGGGAAGCTTTCTTT.

CDR3 residues: CASSFRDRGDYGQNQPQHF. The CDR3 region has the DNA TGTGCCAGCAGCTTCCGGGACAGGGGGGACTACGGCCAAAATCAGCCCCAGCATTTT. The chain is built from TRBV7-9 and TRBJ1-5; 11 nucleotides line up with TRBD1. The V and J ends lost 3 bases and 4 bases, in that order; junction bases with no gene match: 14. Per germline, CDR1 SEHNR and CDR2 FQNEAQ (reference sequence). The CDR3 is 19 residues long.

This clonotype was seen a single time. The junction departs from the called germline gene at one end, perhaps through a read error. The V gene is TRBV7-6, the J gene TRBJ1-5, with a tentative D call TRBD1 (6 bases). Germline V lookup: CDR1 SGHVS, CDR2 FNYEAQ. The CDR3 covers 14 residues. The chain's CDR3 is CASSTQQGNEPQHF. For the CDR3, the DNA is TGTGCCAGCAGCACACAACAGGGCAATGAGCCCCAGCATTTT.